This TCR beta chain was sequenced in a study of CD8+ T cells in alopecia areata. The germline V gene has CDR1 MGHDK and CDR2 SYGVNS. CDR3 length equals 12 residues. Trimming cost V 1 base and J 2 bases, with 3 bases left between them. This clone has just one count. Described treatment: oral pan-JAK inhibitor, 5-10 mg twice daily. Peripheral blood, together with lesional scalp punch biopsies, was collected from alopecia areata patients. Reverse transcribed after extraction, RNA yielded cDNA as the sequencing template. Profiled with immunoSEQ multiplex PCR; TCRdb holds only in-frame clones, not every one. The sample has over 150,000 clones; about 53% are singletons.

This TCR was sampled from a human donor with alopecia areata. Here the sequenced sample was CD8+ T cells sorted from blood, taken at week 24, from a patient treated with tofacitinib. This chain links TRBV25-1 with TRBJ2-7; D unclear. CDR3 in DNA: TGTGCCAGCAGTGAATTAACCTACGAGCAGTACTTC. Protein sequence: CASSELTYEQYF.